A single TCR beta chain is shown here with its context. With UMIs, 5'RACE template switching was used to make TCR beta cDNA. TCRdb reprocessed the 5' RACE reads and keeps a single row for each CDR3 protein, giving no DNA. This sample's table reports some 120,000 distinct CDR3 sequences. The record originates from a study of T cells expressing NK-cell markers. This CDR3 comprises 18 residues. CDR1 is DFQATT, CDR2 SNEGSKA, per germline (reference sequence). This chain links TRBV20-1 with TRBJ2-7. The receptor comes from a woman aged 18 to 75 in good health. Sequenced sample: blood T cells: a sorted CD56 or NKG2C T cell subset, CD4+ or CD8+ T cells, or bulk PBMC T cells (not recorded which). This chain's CDR3 is CSARGTGYGGRPSYEQYF.